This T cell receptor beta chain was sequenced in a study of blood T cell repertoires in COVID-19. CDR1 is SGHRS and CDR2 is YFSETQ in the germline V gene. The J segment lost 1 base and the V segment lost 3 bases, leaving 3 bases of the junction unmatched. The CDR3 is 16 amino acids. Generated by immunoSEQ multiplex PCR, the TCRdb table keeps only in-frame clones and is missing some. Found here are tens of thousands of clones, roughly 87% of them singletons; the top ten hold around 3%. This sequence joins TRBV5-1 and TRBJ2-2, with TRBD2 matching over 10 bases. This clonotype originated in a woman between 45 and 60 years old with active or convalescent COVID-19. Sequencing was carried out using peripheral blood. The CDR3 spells CASSSGLAENTGELFF. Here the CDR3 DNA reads TGCGCCAGCAGCTCAGGACTAGCGGAGAACACCGGGGAGCTGTTTTTT.